This paragraph reports one TCR beta chain. The CDR3 extends over 14 amino acids. Germline CDR1 reads LNHDA; CDR2 reads SQIVND (reference sequence). V lost 5 bases to trimming and J lost 12 bases, with 20 bases between them. Authors' processing steps: From reference gene primer amplification, estimates of nucleated cell counts were derived. Sequenced by immunoSEQ multiplex PCR; TCRdb stores in-frame clones only, minus some. That table supplies the V and J calls and clone size; D and trimming were determined from the DNA. This table holds 55,000 to 90,000 clones, approximately 86% found once. The data belong to a study of blood T cell repertoires in COVID-19. Study summary: Some COVID-19 samples were acute and others convalescent; all came from the United States, Italy and Spain. Sources were T cells, B-cell-depleted T cells, or PBMCs; the material itself was cDNA or gDNA.

Sequences were obtained from peripheral blood. J is TRBJ2-1 and V is TRBV19; TRBD2 might be the D (6 bases). This clonotype originated in a man aged 65-85 years with active COVID-19. The CDR3 loop is CASSRGGAGGWQFF. CDR3 DNA sequence: TGTGCCAGTAGTCGAGGCGGGGCCGGTGGGTGGCAGTTCTTC. Full variable domain (rest looked up from reference TRBV19 and TRBJ2-1): DGGITQSPKYLFRKEGQNVTLSCEQNLNHDAMYWYRQDPGQGLRLIYYSQIVNDFQKGDIAEGYSVSREKKESFPLTVTSAQKNPTAFYLCASSRGGAGGWQFFGPGTRLTVL.